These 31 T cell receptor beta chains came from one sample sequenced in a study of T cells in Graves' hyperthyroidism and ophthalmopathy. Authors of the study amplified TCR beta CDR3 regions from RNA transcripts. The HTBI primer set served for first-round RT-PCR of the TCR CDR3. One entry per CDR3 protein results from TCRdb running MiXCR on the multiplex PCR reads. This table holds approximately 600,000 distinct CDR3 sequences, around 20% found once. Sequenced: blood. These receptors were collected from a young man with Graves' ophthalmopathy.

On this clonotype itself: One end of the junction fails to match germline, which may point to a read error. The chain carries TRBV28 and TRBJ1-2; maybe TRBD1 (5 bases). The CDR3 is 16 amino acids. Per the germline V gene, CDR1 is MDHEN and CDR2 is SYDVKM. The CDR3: CASSTQSRTPLYGSTF. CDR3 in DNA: TGTGCCAGCAGTACACAATCAAGGACACCGCTCTATGGCTCCACCTTC.

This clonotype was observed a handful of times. The CDR3 nucleotides are TGCAGTGCTACTGGGACCGTTTTAGAGCAGTACTTC. Encoded protein: CSATGTVLEQYF. V usage is TRBV20-1 and J usage is TRBJ2-7; D may be TRBD1 or TRBD2 (5 bases each). With 4 bases removed from V and 7 bases from J, the gap between germline ends came to 14 bases. The CDR3 spans 12 residues. Germline V gene lookup returns CDR1 DFQATT and CDR2 SNEGSKA (reference sequence).

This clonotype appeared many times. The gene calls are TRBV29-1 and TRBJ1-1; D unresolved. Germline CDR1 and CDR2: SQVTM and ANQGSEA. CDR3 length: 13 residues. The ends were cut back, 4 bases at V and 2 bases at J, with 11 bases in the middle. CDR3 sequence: CSVAREINTEAFF. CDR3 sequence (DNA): TGCAGCGTTGCAAGGGAAATTAACACTGAAGCTTTCTTT.

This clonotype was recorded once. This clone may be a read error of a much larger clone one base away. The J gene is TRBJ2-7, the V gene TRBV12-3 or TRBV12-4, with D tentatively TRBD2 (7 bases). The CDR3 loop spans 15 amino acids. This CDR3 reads CASSTGGAGSYKQYF. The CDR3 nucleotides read TGTGCCAGCAGCACTGGGGGGGCGGGGAGCTACAAGCAGTACTTC.

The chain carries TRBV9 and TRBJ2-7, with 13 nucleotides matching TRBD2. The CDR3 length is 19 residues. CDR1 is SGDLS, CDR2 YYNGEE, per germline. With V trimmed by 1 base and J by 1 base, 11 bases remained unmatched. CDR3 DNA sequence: TGTGCCAGCAGCGTACCCGGGACTAGCGGGATTTATTTATCCTACGAGCAGTACTTC. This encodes CASSVPGTSGIYLSYEQYF. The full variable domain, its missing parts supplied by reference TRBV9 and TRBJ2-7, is DSGVTQTPKHLITATGQRVTLRCSPRSGDLSVYWYQQSLDQGLQFLIQYYNGEERAKGNILERFSAQQFPDLHSELNLSSLELGDSALYFCASSVPGTSGIYLSYEQYFGPGTRLTVT.

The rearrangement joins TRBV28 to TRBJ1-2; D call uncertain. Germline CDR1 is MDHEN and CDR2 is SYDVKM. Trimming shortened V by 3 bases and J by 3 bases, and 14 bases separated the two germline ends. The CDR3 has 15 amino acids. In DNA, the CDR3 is TGTGCCAGCAGTTTGCCTTCTAGGGAGGACTATGGCTACACCTTC. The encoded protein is CASSLPSREDYGYTF.

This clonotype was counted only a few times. The CDR3 DNA reads as TGTGCCAGCAGTCTCGGGACAGGGGGCAACGGGGAGCTGTTTTTT. Its protein is CASSLGTGGNGELFF. The chain couples TRBV28 to TRBJ2-2; 12 positions agree with TRBD1. Losses at the gene ends were 5 bases for V and 7 bases for J; bases not matched to a gene: 5. The CDR3 spans 15 residues. The V gene's germline CDR1 is MDHEN and CDR2 SYDVKM.

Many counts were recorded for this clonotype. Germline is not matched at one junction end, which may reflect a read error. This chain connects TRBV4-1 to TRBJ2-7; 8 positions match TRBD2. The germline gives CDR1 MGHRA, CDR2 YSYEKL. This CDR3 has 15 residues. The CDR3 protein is CASSQEGTSGYEQYF. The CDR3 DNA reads TGTGCCAGCAGCCAAGAGGGGACTAGTGGGTACGAGCAGTACTTC.

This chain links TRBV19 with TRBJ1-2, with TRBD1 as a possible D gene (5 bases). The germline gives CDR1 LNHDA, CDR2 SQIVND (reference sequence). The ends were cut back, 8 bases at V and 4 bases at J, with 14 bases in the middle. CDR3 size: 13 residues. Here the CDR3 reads CASAGAGSYGYTF. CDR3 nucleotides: TGTGCCAGTGCCGGGGCAGGGAGCTATGGCTACACCTTC.

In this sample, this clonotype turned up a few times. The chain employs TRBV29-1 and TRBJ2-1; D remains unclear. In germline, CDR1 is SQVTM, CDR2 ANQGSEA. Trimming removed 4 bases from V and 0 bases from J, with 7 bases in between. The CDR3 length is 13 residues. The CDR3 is CSVALSSYNEQFF. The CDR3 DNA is TGCAGCGTTGCTCTCAGCTCCTACAATGAGCAGTTCTTC.

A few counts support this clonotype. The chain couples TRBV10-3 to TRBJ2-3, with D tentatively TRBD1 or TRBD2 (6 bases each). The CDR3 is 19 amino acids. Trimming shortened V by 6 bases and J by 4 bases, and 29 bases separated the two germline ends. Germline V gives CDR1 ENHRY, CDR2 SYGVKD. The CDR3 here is CAISSTHRVRGEEADTQYF. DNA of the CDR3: TGTGCCATCAGCTCTACCCACAGGGTAAGAGGGGAGGAGGCAGATACGCAGTATTTT.

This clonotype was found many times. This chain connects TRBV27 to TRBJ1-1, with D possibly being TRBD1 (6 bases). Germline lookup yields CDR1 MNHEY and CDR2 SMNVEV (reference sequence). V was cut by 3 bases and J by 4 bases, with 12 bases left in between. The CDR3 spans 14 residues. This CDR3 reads CASSFRVQGTEAFF. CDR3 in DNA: TGTGCCAGCAGTTTTAGGGTACAGGGCACTGAAGCTTTCTTT.

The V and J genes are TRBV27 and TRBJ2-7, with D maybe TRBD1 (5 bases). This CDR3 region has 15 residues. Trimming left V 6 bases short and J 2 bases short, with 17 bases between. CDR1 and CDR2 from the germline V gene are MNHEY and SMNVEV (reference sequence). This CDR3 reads CASSPGRQPTYEQYF. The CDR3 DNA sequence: TGTGCCAGCAGCCCGGGCCGACAGCCCACCTACGAGCAGTACTTC.

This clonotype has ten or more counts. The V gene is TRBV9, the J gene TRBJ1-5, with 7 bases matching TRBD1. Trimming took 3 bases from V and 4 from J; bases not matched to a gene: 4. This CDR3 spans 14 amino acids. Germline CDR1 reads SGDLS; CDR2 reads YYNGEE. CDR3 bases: TGTGCCAGCAGCGCGGACAGGATAAATCAGCCCCAGCATTTT. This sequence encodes CASSADRINQPQHF.

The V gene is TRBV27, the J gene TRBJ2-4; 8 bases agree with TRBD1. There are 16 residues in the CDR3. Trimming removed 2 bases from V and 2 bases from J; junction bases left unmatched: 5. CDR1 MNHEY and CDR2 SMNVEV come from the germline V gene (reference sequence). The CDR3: CASSLRPGGSKNIQYF. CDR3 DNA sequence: TGTGCCAGCAGTTTACGTCCAGGGGGCTCCAAAAACATTCAGTACTTC.

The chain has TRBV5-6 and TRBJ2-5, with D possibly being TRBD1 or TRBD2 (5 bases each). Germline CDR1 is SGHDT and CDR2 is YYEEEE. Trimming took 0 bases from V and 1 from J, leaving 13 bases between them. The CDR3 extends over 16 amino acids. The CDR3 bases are TGTGCCAGCAGCTTGGTCGGGACGTCCACCCAAGAGACCCAGTACTTC. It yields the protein CASSLVGTSTQETQYF.

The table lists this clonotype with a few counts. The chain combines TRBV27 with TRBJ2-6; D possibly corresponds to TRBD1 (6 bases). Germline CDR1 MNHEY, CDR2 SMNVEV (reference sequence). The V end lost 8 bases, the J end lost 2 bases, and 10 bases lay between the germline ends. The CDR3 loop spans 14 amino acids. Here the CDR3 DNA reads TGTGCCAGCGCCACAGGGACTGGGGCCAACGTCCTGACTTTC. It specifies CASATGTGANVLTF.

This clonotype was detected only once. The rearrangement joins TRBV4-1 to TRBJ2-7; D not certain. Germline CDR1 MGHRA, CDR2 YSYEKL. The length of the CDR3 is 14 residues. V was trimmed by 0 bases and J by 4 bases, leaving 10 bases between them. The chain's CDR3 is CASSQDIQWYEQYF. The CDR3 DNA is TGCGCCAGCAGCCAAGATATACAGTGGTACGAGCAGTACTTC.

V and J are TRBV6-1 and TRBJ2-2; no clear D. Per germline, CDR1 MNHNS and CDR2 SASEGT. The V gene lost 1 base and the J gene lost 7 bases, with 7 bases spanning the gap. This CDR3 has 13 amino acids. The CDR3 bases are TGTGCCAGCAGTGAAGACTCTTACGGGGAGCTGTTTTTT. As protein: CASSEDSYGELFF.

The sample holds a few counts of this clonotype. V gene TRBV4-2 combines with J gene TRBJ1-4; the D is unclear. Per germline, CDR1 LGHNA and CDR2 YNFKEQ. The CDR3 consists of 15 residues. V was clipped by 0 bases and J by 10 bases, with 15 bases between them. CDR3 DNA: TGTGCCAGCAGCCAAGATAGCCTACCTTCCGGAAAACTGTTTTTT. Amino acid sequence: CASSQDSLPSGKLFF.

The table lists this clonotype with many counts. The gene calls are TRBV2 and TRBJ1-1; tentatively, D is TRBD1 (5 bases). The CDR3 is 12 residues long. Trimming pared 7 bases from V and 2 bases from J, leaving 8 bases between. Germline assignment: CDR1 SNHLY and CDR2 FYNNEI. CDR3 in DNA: TGTGCCAGCACAGGGCTTAACACTGAAGCTTTCTTT. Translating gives CASTGLNTEAFF.

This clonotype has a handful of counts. The CDR3 DNA is TGTGCCAGCAGCCCTGGGACTAGCGGGAGGAACAATGAGCAGTTCTTC. Protein product: CASSPGTSGRNNEQFF. The J gene is TRBJ2-1, the V gene TRBV7-6, with 15 positions matching TRBD2. V lost 5 bases, J lost 5 bases, and 4 bases stayed unmatched. The CDR3 spans 16 residues. The germline V gene encodes CDR1 SGHVS and CDR2 FNYEAQ.

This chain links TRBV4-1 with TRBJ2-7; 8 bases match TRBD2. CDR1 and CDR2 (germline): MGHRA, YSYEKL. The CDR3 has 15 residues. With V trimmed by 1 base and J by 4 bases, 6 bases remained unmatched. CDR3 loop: CASSQGVAGTYEQYF. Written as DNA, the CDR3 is TGCGCCAGCAGCCAAGGGGTAGCGGGAACTTACGAGCAGTACTTC.

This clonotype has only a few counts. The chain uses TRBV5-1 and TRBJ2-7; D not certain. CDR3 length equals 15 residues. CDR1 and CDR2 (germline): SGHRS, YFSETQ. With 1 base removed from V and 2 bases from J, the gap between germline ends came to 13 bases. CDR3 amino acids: CASSLSTVGTYEQYF. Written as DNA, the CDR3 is TGCGCCAGCAGCTTGAGTACGGTGGGGACCTACGAGCAGTACTTC.

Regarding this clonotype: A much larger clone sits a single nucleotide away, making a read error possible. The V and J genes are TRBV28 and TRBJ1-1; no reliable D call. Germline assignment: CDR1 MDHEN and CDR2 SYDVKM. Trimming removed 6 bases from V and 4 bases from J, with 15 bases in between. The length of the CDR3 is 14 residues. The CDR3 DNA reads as TGTGCCAGCAGCCCCCCGGGGTTCGGCACTGAAGCTTTCTTT. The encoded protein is CASSPPGFGTEAFF.

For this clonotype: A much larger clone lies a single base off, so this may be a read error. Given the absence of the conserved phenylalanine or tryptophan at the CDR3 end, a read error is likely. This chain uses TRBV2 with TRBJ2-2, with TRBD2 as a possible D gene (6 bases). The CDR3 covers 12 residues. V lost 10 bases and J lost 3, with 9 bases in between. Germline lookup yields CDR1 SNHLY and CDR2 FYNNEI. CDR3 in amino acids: CATRRDTGELFS. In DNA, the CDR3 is TGTGCCACCCGGAGGGACACCGGGGAGCTGTTTTCT.

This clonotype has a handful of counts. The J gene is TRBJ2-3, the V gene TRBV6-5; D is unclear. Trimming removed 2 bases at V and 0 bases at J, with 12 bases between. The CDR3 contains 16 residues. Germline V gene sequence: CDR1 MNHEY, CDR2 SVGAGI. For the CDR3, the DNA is TGTGCCAGCAGTTACCCAGGCGTCCCTAGCACAGATACGCAGTATTTT. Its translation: CASSYPGVPSTDTQYF.

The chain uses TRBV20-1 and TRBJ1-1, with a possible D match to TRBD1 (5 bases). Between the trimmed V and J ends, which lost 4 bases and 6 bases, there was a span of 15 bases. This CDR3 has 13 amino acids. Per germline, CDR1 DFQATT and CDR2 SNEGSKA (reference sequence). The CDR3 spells CSATGSRGAEAFF. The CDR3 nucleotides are TGCAGTGCTACAGGGAGTCGGGGCGCTGAAGCTTTCTTT.

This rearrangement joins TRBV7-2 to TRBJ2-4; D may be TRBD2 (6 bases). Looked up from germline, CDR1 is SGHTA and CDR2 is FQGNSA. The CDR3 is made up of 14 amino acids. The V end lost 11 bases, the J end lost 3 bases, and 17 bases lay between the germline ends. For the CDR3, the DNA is TGTGCCCCTTTCGGGAGATACGTCAAAAACATTCAGTACTTC. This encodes CAPFGRYVKNIQYF.

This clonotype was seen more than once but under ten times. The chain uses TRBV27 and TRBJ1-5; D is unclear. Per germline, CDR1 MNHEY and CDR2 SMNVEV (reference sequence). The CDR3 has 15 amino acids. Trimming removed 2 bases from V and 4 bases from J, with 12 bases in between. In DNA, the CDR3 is TGTGCCAGCAGTTTAACGGCCGGAACTAATCAGCCCCAGCATTTT. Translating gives CASSLTAGTNQPQHF.

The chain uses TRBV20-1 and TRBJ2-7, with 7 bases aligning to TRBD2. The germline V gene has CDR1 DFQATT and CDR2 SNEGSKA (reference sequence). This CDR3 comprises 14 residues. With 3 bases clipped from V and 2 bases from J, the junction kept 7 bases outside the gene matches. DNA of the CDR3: TGCAGTGCTAGTACAGCTAGCGGACCCTACGAGCAGTACTTC. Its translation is CSASTASGPYEQYF.